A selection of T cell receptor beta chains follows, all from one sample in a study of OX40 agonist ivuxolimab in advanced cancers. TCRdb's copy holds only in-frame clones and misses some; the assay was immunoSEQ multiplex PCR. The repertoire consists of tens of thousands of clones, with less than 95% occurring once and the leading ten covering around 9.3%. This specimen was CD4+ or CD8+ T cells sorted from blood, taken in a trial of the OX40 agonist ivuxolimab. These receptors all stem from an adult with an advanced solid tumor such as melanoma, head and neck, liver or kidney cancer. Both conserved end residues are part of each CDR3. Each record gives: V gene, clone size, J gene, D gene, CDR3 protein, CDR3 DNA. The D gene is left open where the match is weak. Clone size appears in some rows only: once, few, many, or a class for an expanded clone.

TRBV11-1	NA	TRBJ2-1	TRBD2	CASSRTSGSNEQFF	TGTGCCAGCAGCCGGACTAGCGGGAGTAATGAGCAGTTCTTC
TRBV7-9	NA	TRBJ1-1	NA	CASSPGVWGEAFF	TGTGCCAGCAGCCCTGGAGTTTGGGGTGAAGCTTTCTTT
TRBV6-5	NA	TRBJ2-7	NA	CASRSLSQGSYEQYF	TGTGCCAGCAGGAGCCTCAGTCAGGGGTCCTACGAGCAGTACTTC
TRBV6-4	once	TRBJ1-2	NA	CASGDLLALSPNYGYTF	TGTGCCAGCGGGGACCTACTCGCTCTGTCTCCGAACTATGGCTACACCTTC
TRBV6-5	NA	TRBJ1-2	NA	CASRTYESNYGYTF	TGTGCCAGCAGGACTTACGAGTCTAACTATGGCTACACCTTC
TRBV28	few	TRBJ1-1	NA	CASSLTRAPTEAFF	TGTGCCAGCAGTTTAACCAGGGCCCCCACTGAAGCTTTCTTT
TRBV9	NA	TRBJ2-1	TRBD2	CASSVGSGGANEQFF	TGTGCCAGCAGCGTAGGAAGCGGGGGGGCCAATGAGCAGTTCTTC
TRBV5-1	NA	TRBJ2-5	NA	CASSPQEEEQETQYF	TGCGCCAGCAGCCCCCAGGAAGAGGAACAAGAGACCCAGTACTTC
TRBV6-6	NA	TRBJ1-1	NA	CASSYPGGVNTEAFF	TGTGCCAGCAGTTACCCCGGGGGGGTGAACACTGAAGCTTTCTTT
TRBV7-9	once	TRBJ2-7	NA	CASSLDETGDSYEQYF	TGTGCCAGCAGCTTAGACGAGACAGGAGACTCCTACGAGCAGTACTTC
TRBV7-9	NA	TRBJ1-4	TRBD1	CASSPGTVEKLFF	TGTGCCAGCAGCCCTGGGACAGTTGAAAAACTGTTTTTT
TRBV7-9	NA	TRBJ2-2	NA	CASSFEGFPNTGELFF	TGTGCCAGCAGCTTCGAAGGTTTTCCGAACACCGGGGAGCTGTTTTTT
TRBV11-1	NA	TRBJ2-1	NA	CASSFRVNEQFF	TGTGCCAGCAGCTTCAGGGTTAATGAGCAGTTCTTC
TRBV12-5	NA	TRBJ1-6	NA	CASGLVAGGNSPLHF	TGTGCTAGTGGTTTGGTGGCGGGAGGTAATTCACCCCTCCACTTT
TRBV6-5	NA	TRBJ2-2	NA	CASSLNTGELFF	TGTGCCAGCAGTCTTAACACCGGGGAGCTGTTTTTT
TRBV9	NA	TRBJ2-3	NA	CASSVEGTHTDTQYF	TGTGCCAGCAGCGTAGAGGGGACGCACACAGATACGCAGTATTTT
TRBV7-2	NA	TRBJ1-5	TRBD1	CASSLTGGYSNQPQHF	TGTGCCAGCAGCCTTACAGGGGGCTATAGCAATCAGCCCCAGCATTTT
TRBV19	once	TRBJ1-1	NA	CASSISGNTEAFF	TGTGCCAGTAGTATTAGTGGGAACACTGAAGCTTTCTTT
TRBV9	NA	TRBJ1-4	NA	CASSGHGSNEKLFF	TGTGCCAGCAGCGGCCACGGGAGTAATGAAAAACTGTTTTTT
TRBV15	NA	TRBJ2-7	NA	CATSSPFTEDEQYF	TGTGCCACCAGCAGCCCCTTCACAGAGGACGAGCAGTACTTC
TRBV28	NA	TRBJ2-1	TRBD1	CASSSSGQGAYPQFF	TGTGCCAGCAGTTCGTCGGGACAGGGGGCGTATCCGCAGTTCTTC
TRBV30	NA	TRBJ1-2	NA	CAWSVGRGGYGYTF	TGTGCCTGGAGTGTGGGCCGGGGAGGCTATGGCTACACCTTC
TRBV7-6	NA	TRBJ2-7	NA	CASSLGGQGYEQYF	TGTGCCAGCAGCTTAGGGGGGCAGGGCTACGAGCAGTACTTC
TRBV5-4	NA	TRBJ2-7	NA	CASSSGHQASYEQYF	TGTGCCAGCAGCAGTGGGCACCAGGCTTCCTACGAGCAGTACTTC
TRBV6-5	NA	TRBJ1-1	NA	CASSYHDGENTEAFF	TGTGCCAGCAGTTACCACGATGGGGAGAACACTGAAGCTTTCTTT
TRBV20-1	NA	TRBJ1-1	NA	CSARVLPEAFF	TGCAGTGCTAGGGTTCTTCCTGAAGCTTTCTTT
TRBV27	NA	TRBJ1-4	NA	CASSFSGGRNEKLFF	TGTGCCAGCAGTTTTAGTGGGGGTAGAAATGAAAAACTGTTTTTT
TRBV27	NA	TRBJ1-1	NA	CASSLGSNTEAFF	TGTGCCAGCAGTCTAGGGTCCAACACTGAAGCTTTCTTT
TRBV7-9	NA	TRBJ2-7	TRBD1	CASSHEDRRLYEQYF	TGTGCCAGCAGCCACGAGGACAGGCGACTCTACGAGCAGTACTTC
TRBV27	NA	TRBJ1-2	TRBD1	CASSQRTGGDILSGYTF	TGTGCCAGCAGCCAAAGGACAGGGGGCGATATTCTCAGTGGCTACACCTTC
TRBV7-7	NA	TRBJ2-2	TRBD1	CASSPGQGLELFF	TGTGCTAGCAGCCCAGGACAGGGCTTGGAGCTGTTTTTT
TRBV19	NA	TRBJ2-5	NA	CASSPGTLGETQYF	TGTGCCAGTAGTCCCGGGACCTTGGGGGAGACCCAGTACTTC
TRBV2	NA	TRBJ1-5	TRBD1	CASSVTPQGGDSNQPQHF	TGTGCCAGCAGTGTAACACCTCAGGGGGGAGATAGCAATCAGCCCCAGCATTTT
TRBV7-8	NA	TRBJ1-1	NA	CASSHGVYTEAFF	TGTGCCAGCAGCCACGGGGTTTACACTGAAGCTTTCTTT
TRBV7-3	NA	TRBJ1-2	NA	CASSLRGGDYNYGYTF	TGTGCCAGCAGCTTACGAGGGGGTGATTATAACTATGGCTACACCTTC
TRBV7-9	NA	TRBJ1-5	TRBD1	CASSPTAGGRNQPQHF	TGTGCCAGCAGCCCAACCGCAGGGGGTCGCAATCAGCCCCAGCATTTT
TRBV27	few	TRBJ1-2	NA	CASSPLSATHYGYTF	TGTGCCAGCAGTCCCCTCAGCGCGACACACTATGGCTACACCTTC
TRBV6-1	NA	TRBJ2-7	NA	CASSEQGNSYEQYF	TGTGCCAGCAGTGAGCAGGGAAACTCCTACGAGCAGTACTTC
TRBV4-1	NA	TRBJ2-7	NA	CASSRSKGPTYEQYF	TGCGCCAGCAGCCGCTCCAAGGGACCCACCTACGAGCAGTACTTC
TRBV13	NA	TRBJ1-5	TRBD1	CASSSTGDSNQPQHF	TGTGCCAGCAGCAGTACAGGGGATAGCAATCAGCCCCAGCATTTT
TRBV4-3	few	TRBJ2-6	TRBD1	CASSQETGSGANVLTF	TGCGCCAGCAGCCAAGAGACAGGGTCCGGGGCCAACGTCCTGACTTTC
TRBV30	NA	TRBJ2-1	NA	CAWRGDQGPWSGHNEQFF	TGTGCCTGGAGGGGGGACCAGGGCCCTTGGTCGGGACACAATGAGCAGTTCTTC
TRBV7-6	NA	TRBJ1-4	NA	CASSFSVSRRTNEKLFF	TGTGCCAGCAGCTTCTCAGTTTCTCGGAGAACTAATGAAAAACTGTTTTTT
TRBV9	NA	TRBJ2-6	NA	CASSVAAESGANVLTF	TGTGCCAGCAGCGTAGCCGCCGAATCAGGGGCCAACGTCCTGACTTTC
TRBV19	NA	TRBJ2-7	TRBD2	CASSFSGSHDEQYF	TGTGCCAGTAGTTTTAGCGGGAGTCACGACGAGCAGTACTTC
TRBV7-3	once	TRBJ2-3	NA	CASSLTVAGYDTQYF	TGTGCCAGCAGCTTAACGGTGGCGGGGTATGATACGCAGTATTTT
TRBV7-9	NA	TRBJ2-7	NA	CASSAPGQGTYEQYF	TGTGCCAGCAGCGCCCCGGGACAAGGTACCTACGAGCAGTACTTC
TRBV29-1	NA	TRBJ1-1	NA	CSVEEGLNTEAFF	TGCAGCGTTGAAGAGGGATTGAACACTGAAGCTTTCTTT
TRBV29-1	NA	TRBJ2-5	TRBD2	CSADGLAGDQETQYF	TGCAGCGCCGACGGACTAGCGGGAGACCAAGAGACCCAGTACTTC
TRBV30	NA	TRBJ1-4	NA	CAWSVDSEKLFF	TGTGCCTGGAGTGTAGACAGTGAAAAACTGTTTTTT
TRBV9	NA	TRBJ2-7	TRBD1	CASSADRGNYEQYF	TGTGCCAGCAGCGCCGACAGGGGAAACTACGAGCAGTACTTC
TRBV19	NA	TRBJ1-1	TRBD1	CASSIQPQGAKTEAFF	TGTGCCAGTAGTATACAACCACAGGGGGCAAAAACTGAAGCTTTCTTT
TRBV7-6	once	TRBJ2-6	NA	CASSLGPGPSGANVLTF	TGTGCCAGCAGCTTAGGACCGGGTCCCTCTGGGGCCAACGTCCTGACTTTC
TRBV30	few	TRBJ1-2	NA	CAWKGNYGYTF	TGTGCCTGGAAGGGGAACTATGGCTACACCTTC
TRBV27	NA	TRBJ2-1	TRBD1	CASSLSGDSKQFF	TGTGCCAGCAGTTTATCGGGGGACAGCAAGCAGTTCTTC